Given below is one T cell receptor (beta chain) in context. What it recognizes is unknown. Definition of naive CD8+ T cells rested on a CD45RO-CCR7+CD27+CD95- profile. The CDR3 is made up of 14 amino acids. From germline, CDR1 is SGDLS and CDR2 YYNGEE. The sample is drawn from a study of CXCR3-negative and CXCR3-positive naive CD8 T cells. Through 5' RACE with UMI labels, the TRB cDNA libraries were prepared. TCRdb re-analyzed the 5' RACE reads; it lists each CDR3 protein once, without DNA. The table lists tens of thousands of distinct CDR3 sequences, with less than 0.85% in the top ten. Whole-study findings and limits: From TRB CDR3 properties, TCR strength was inferred; surface CD5 did not differ between naive subsets. Naive subsets were similarly diverse, while memory CD8+ repertoires were much less diverse. With respect to TRBV-TRBJ usage, naive CXCR3-negative and CXCR3-positive cells were similar; memory differed. For CXCR3-positive naive cells, TRB CDR3s were more hydrophobic than those of CXCR3-negative naive cells.

Sequenced input: naive CXCR3+ CD8+ T cells from blood. Specified subset: CD45RO-CCR7+CD27+CD95- naive CD8+ T cells expressing CXCR3 (TNR3+). The receptor's source is a human donor in good health. Some clones in this sample may be carry-over from other donors' samples. The rearrangement joins TRBV9 to TRBJ1-6; TCRdb's assignment of TRBD1 cannot be checked, as there is no DNA. CDR3 residues: CASSPTGIRSPLHF.